A single sample gave rise to the 2 T cell receptor beta chains below, sequenced in a study of immune evolution from preneoplasia to lung adenocarcinoma. TCRdb's copy holds only in-frame clones and misses some; the assay was immunoSEQ multiplex PCR. The profile shows about 40,000 clones, roughly 74% of them singletons. Sequencing was done on a sample of FFPE invasive lung adenocarcinoma tissue. The receptors shown here come from a person aged 55 to 75 with lung adenocarcinoma.

This chain uses TRBV15 with TRBJ2-5; 11 bases agree with TRBD2. Per germline, CDR1 LNHNV and CDR2 YYDKDF (reference sequence). J was trimmed by 4 bases and V by 1 base; bases with no gene match: 2. The CDR3 is made up of 15 amino acids. As DNA, the CDR3 is TGTGCCACCAGCAGAGTACTAGCGGGAGCAGAGACCCAGTACTTC. Protein: CATSRVLAGAETQYF.

The chain is built from TRBV30 and TRBJ2-3; D call uncertain. Germline assignment: CDR1 GTSNPN and CDR2 SVGIG (reference sequence). CDR3 length: 11 amino acids. Trimming removed 2 bases from V and 5 bases from J, with 5 bases in between. The CDR3 DNA follows: TGTGCCTGGAGTAACGGAGATACGCAGTATTTT. As protein: CAWSNGDTQYF.